These T cell receptor beta chains were read from a single sample in a study of Ad26.COV2.S vaccination and SARS-CoV-2 variants. The table came from immunoSEQ multiplex PCR; TCRdb's copy has only in-frame clones and leaves some out. The sample consists of about 280,000 clones, around 87% of them appearing once. The sequencing here drew on peripheral blood, taken in a trial of Ad26.COV2.S vaccine versus placebo. Receptor source: a person between 18 and 60 years old who received the Ad26.COV2.S COVID-19 vaccine or a placebo. CDR3s include the opening cysteine and the closing phenylalanine or tryptophan. Each record gives: clone size, V gene, CDR3 protein. Not all rows give a size; the values are once, few, many and, for expanded clones, a class.

size: .; V: TRBV11-3; CDR3: CASSRHVNTEAFF
size: .; V: TRBV4-2; CDR3: CASSQFLADYNEQFF
size: once; V: TRBV3-1/TRBV3-2; CDR3: CASSQDPSSGNTIYF
size: .; V: TRBV6-1; CDR3: CASSEAGRPRNTIYF
size: .; V: TRBV5-5; CDR3: CASTLDSGGALNEQFF
size: .; V: TRBV7-3; CDR3: CASSLRDRDREQYF
size: once; V: TRBV5-6; CDR3: CASSPTGLPNTEAFF
size: .; V: TRBV5-6; CDR3: CASSLGTRNGELFF
size: .; V: TRBV10-3; CDR3: CATENGISVNYGYTF
size: .; V: TRBV4-1; CDR3: CASSRDRNYEQYF
size: once; V: TRBV7-2; CDR3: CASSLGKPSWGDEQYF
size: once; V: TRBV18; CDR3: CASSPTAGDTEAFF
size: .; V: TRBV7-9; CDR3: CASSLGTSPNTEAFF
size: .; V: TRBV19; CDR3: CASSARQGGTEAFF
size: .; V: TRBV18; CDR3: CASSRTGVKETQYF
size: .; V: TRBV7-9; CDR3: CASKGQRSLIQYF
size: .; V: TRBV7-2; CDR3: CASMTGGPETQYF
size: .; V: TRBV6-5; CDR3: CASRSGDGNTIYF
size: .; V: TRBV6-5; CDR3: CASSYGGNYGYTF
size: .; V: TRBV10-2; CDR3: CASRGTPGEAFF
size: .; V: TRBV28; CDR3: CASRETGTYGYTF
size: once; V: TRBV9; CDR3: CASSSRLAGPPYEQYF
size: .; V: TRBV11-2; CDR3: CASSFRLANPEQYF
size: once; V: TRBV9; CDR3: CASSMRTSGHSSGANVLTF
size: .; V: TRBV5-6; CDR3: CASSPGGAGPYGYTF
size: once; V: TRBV4-2; CDR3: CASSQARGQNYEQYF
size: few; V: TRBV11-2; CDR3: CASSLVGQGRWERTEAFF
size: few; V: TRBV7-6; CDR3: CASSAFPYEQYF
size: once; V: TRBV2; CDR3: CASSEVKGRNSPLHF
size: .; V: TRBV28; CDR3: CASSFSTGGLIGAFF
size: .; V: TRBV3-1/TRBV3-2; CDR3: CASSQLGLAGGREQFF
size: .; V: TRBV27; CDR3: CASSPSDRTLIDYGYTF
size: .; V: TRBV29-1; CDR3: CSGGDRNQPQHF
size: .; V: TRBV5-5; CDR3: CASSPRTGEDTQYF
size: .; V: TRBV27; CDR3: CASSLTGRGYTF
size: .; V: TRBV27; CDR3: CASGYEQYF
size: few; V: TRBV7-3; CDR3: CASSRTSGYEQYF
size: .; V: TRBV4-1; CDR3: CASSRETGGDYGYTF
size: .; V: TRBV6-4; CDR3: CASRSSYRDTEAFF
size: .; V: TRBV18; CDR3: CASSPPSEGTDTQYF
size: .; V: TRBV5-6; CDR3: CASSLAFSGRSSYNEQFF
size: .; V: TRBV29-1; CDR3: CSVSGGQGAGEQFF
size: .; V: TRBV3-1/TRBV3-2; CDR3: CASSQASVVNEQFF
size: .; V: TRBV6-2/TRBV6-3; CDR3: CASSYEWAQQFF
size: once; V: TRBV5-1; CDR3: CASSLDRWDTEAFF
size: .; V: TRBV4-2; CDR3: CASSPNILGGDYGYTF
size: few; V: TRBV19; CDR3: CASSMESRDNQPQHF
size: .; V: TRBV28; CDR3: CASSSSRQGHGYTF
size: .; V: TRBV11-2; CDR3: CASSLDRGAEQFF
size: .; V: TRBV5-4; CDR3: CASSSGHRGYGYTF
size: few; V: TRBV19; CDR3: CASSAGWDRLNTEAFF
size: .; V: TRBV5-1; CDR3: CASSLALYGYEQYF
size: .; V: TRBV4-1; CDR3: CASSRNSGTSSYNEQFF
size: once; V: TRBV19; CDR3: CASSFNRGPYNEQFF
size: .; V: TRBV5-5; CDR3: CASSGRTGPKLDTQYF